This T cell receptor beta chain was observed in a study of cytomegalovirus exposure and HLA in healthy donors (dated by TCRdb to 2016 to 2017). For the wider study: According to a later analysis, the 120 or so validation repertoires were produced on the same platform as the 666 repertoires of the first cohort. The study aimed to test whether cataloging public T cell receptors could reveal signatures of past pathogen exposure. A separate validation cohort of 100 to 150 different subjects was used in addition to the approximately 640-subject first cohort. To predict cytomegalovirus infection status, the study combined high-throughput TCR immunosequencing, statistical association of individual TCRs with disease status, and machine learning. Study-wide conclusions, independent of this receptor: In a later analysis, TCRs clustered in the first cohort were found to also tend to co-occur in the 100 to 150 validation repertoires, with 94% of cluster scores above 0. In the study, some 160 TCR beta chains were listed as associated with cytomegalovirus. According to the authors, the approach could potentially be generalized to other disease states and immunological phenotypes. In vitro tests confirmed that a few of the cytomegalovirus-associated TCR beta chains recognize cytomegalovirus antigens. Most TCR sequences were observed very rarely across donors, whereas some public TCRs were present in many individuals. Cytomegalovirus status was reported to be diagnosed by the classifier with high specificity and sensitivity in both the original and validation cohorts. The validation cohort had no HLA typing available for a later analysis, so co-occurrence within that cohort was assessed over all 130 or so repertoires.

With respect to this clone: Its target antigen remains unknown. No base-level quality is on record; no much larger clone is a single base apart. This CDR3 is also generated by other DNA sequences in the sample.

Library method: the immunoSEQ multiplex PCR assay. The original methods were these. A statistical classification framework was built to diagnose cytomegalovirus status from the catalog of TCR beta chain sequences. TCRdb stores this immuneACCESS table with in-frame sequences only. Part of the clones is absent; in the studies checked, under half of the shortfall reflects unresolved V genes, and no reason is known for the rest. V and J calls and clone size are those listed in that table; D and trimming were worked out from the DNA. This sample comprises fewer than 250,000 clones, around nine tenths of them detected only once. The top ten hold less than 3% of the sample. The donors belonged to the validation cohort of about 120 subjects, which was separate from the roughly 680-subject first cohort. V is trimmed back by 5 bases and J by 7 bases, and the junction contains 3 bases that no gene match accounts for. From its cysteine to its phenylalanine, the CDR3 spans 14 amino acids. Left in the record is the CDR3 DNA by itself, 42 bases read in frame from the first base. CDR1 MNHEY and CDR2 SMNVEV were looked up in the germline V gene (reference sequence).

The sample taken for sequencing was PBMCs. The sequence came from a man between 18 and 29 years old in good health and CMV-seronegative. The V and J genes are TRBV27 and TRBJ1-6; 9 bases in between match TRBD1. The bases read TGTGCCAGCAGTCCGGGGACAGGGAATTCACCCCTCCACTTT. Its protein is CASSPGTGNSPLHF.